This T cell receptor beta chain was sequenced for a study of vaccination effects on CD4 cells after COVID-19. Study findings and constraints: Healthy vaccine recipients' vaccine-induced clones were almost all SARS-CoV-2 mono-reactive.

The CDR3 runs 15 residues. Germline V gene data show CDR1 as ENHRY and CDR2 as SYGVKD. V was cut by 2 bases and J by 0 bases, with 8 bases left in between. Method: immunoSEQ multiplex PCR; TCRdb's copy keeps in-frame clones and lacks some. The sample has about 61,000 clones, around 78% seen once; the top ten hold 1% to 1.5%. ViraFEST expansion of antigen-specific CD4+ T cells with viral peptide pools preceded sequencing. Investigators separated out CD4+ T cells once approximately 9 days of culture had passed. Participants received two doses of either the BNT162b2 or mRNA-1273 vaccine. The healthy vaccine recipients, who had no prior SARS-CoV-2 infection, showed negative nucleocapsid antibodies. A remark on this clone: Its matching antigen is unknown.

Sequencing used CD4+ T cells from PBMCs cultured with HCoV-229E spike peptides, obtained after COVID-19 vaccination. This chain links TRBV10-3 with TRBJ1-3; no definite D call. This TCR was sampled from a human donor who received a COVID-19 vaccine. Written as DNA, the CDR3 is TGTGCCATCAGTGAGGGCATAGACTCTGGAAACACCATATATTTT. This codes for CAISEGIDSGNTIYF.